The 12 T cell receptor beta chains in this list originate from one sample, sequenced in a study of human CD8 memory T cell subsets. Production of TCR beta libraries used UMI-labeled 5' RACE as the method. TCRdb reprocessed the 5' RACE reads and keeps a single row for each CDR3 protein, giving no DNA. Across around 4,000 distinct CDR3 sequences, the top ten clones capture about 20% of the sample. Sequenced material: CD8+ T cells from PBMCs. Every receptor here comes from a human donor in good health.

According to its frequency, this clonotype is medium-sized (0.01 to 0.1%). V gene TRBV29-1 combines with J gene TRBJ1-1. Germline V lookup: CDR1 SQVTM, CDR2 ANQGSEA. The CDR3 is 15 amino acids. Here the CDR3 reads CSVITLEGLGTEAFF.

The chain carries TRBV12-3 or TRBV12-4 and TRBJ2-5; lacking DNA, the TRBD1 call made by TCRdb goes unchecked. CDR3 length equals 12 residues. The CDR3 sequence: CASVHRAETQYF.

The chain recombines TRBV3-1 with TRBJ1-1. This CDR3 is built from 13 residues. Germline CDR1 reads LGHDT; CDR2 reads YNNKEL (reference sequence). CDR3 protein: CASSHGVNTEAFF.

The chain combines TRBV7-2 with TRBJ1-1. From germline, CDR1 is SGHTA and CDR2 FQGNSA. The CDR3 is made up of 14 amino acids. The CDR3 spells CASSSYGPSTEAFF.

This clonotype is called medium-sized based on its frequency. The chain uses TRBV28 and TRBJ2-7; the D gene TCRdb calls, TRBD1, cannot be checked with no DNA. Germline V gene sequence: CDR1 MDHEN, CDR2 SYDVKM. This CDR3 region has 11 residues. The CDR3 region is CAWGGAYEQYF.

This clonotype shows up as medium-sized (0.01 to 0.1%) by frequency. J is TRBJ2-1 and V is TRBV11-3; TCRdb's D call of TRBD1 is untestable without DNA. The CDR3 consists of 12 residues. The germline V gene has CDR1 SGHNT and CDR2 YENEEA. CDR3 sequence: CASSFIAPEQFF.

The J gene is TRBJ2-1, the V gene TRBV3-1; the D call of TRBD2 rests on TCRdb alone, since no DNA is present to check it. The CDR3 has 16 residues. CDR1 is LGHDT and CDR2 is YNNKEL in the germline V gene (reference sequence). This chain's CDR3 is CASSQHRTSKGNEQFF.

This chain links TRBV5-1 with TRBJ2-1; there is no DNA to check the TCRdb D call of TRBD1. CDR1 is SGHRS and CDR2 is YFSETQ in the germline V gene. CDR3 length: 19 residues. The CDR3 sequence is CASSSPGPSGQGVYNEQFF.

The V call is TRBV4-2, the J call TRBJ2-7. The germline V gene has CDR1 LGHNA and CDR2 YNFKEQ. The CDR3 is made up of 13 amino acids. CDR3 sequence reads: CASSQERLYEQYF.

The CDR3: CASSQEGGRTYNEQFF. The rearrangement uses TRBV4-1 and TRBJ2-1; the TCRdb call, TRBD1, lacks DNA for checking. The CDR3 is 16 residues long. The V gene's germline CDR1 is MGHRA and CDR2 YSYEKL.

By frequency, this clonotype is medium-sized (0.01 to 0.1%). The chain has TRBV29-1 and TRBJ2-5; TCRdb designates TRBD1, a call that cannot be tested without DNA. The CDR3 consists of 14 residues. The germline V gene encodes CDR1 SQVTM and CDR2 ANQGSEA. This chain's CDR3 is CSAIHFGTQETQYF. The full variable domain, rest sourced from reference TRBV29-1 and TRBJ2-5, is SAVISQKPSRDICQRGTSLTIQCQVDSQVTMMFWYRQQPGQSLTLIATANQGSEATYESGFVIDKFPISRPNLTFSTLTVSNMSPEDSSIYLCSAIHFGTQETQYFGPGTRLLVL.

J is TRBJ2-7 and V is TRBV5-5; no DNA is available, so the TRBD1 call from TCRdb remains unchecked. From germline, CDR1 is SGHKS and CDR2 YYEKEE (reference sequence). This CDR3 comprises 13 residues. The CDR3 loop is CASSPGAAYEQYF.